This section outlines one T cell receptor (beta chain) sequence together with its context. Its antigen remains unknown. Amplified TCR beta CDR3 regions came from RNA transcripts. Carried out on the TCR CDR3, a first-round RT-PCR used the HTBI primer set. TCRdb called the multiplex PCR reads again in MiXCR, with one record for every CDR3 protein. Of about 700,000 distinct CDR3 sequences listed, approximately 42% were seen once; the top ten hold about 7.7%. The germline V gene encodes CDR1 SGHDN and CDR2 FVKESK. Trimming took off 0 bases at V and 2 bases at J, with 10 bases between the two ends. The length of the CDR3 is 15 residues. This entry comes from a study of T cells in Graves' hyperthyroidism and ophthalmopathy. Study-wide points: Ophthalmopathy onset followed model prediction by a median about 6.9 months.

It was uncontrolled infection, other autoimmune disease, pregnancy or lactation that excluded patients. This sequence originates from an adult man with Graves' disease, either hyperthyroidism or ophthalmopathy (not recorded which). Sequenced material: peripheral blood or thyroid tissue (not recorded which). The chain is built from TRBV14 and TRBJ1-2; D not certain. The CDR3 DNA reads as TGTGCCAGCAGCCAAGAAAGAGCTGGCAACTATGGCTACACCTTC. Encoded protein: CASSQERAGNYGYTF.